This note documents a single T cell receptor beta chain sequence. What it recognizes is unknown. The data stem from a study of yellow fever vaccine responses in identical twins. Notes on the study in general: Twins reportedly mounted vaccine T cell responses that seemed partly convergent, partly personalized.

TCRdb re-derived calls from the RT-PCR reads in MiXCR, one entry per CDR3 protein. Here the sample spans about 5,600 distinct CDR3 sequences, 65% to 80% being singletons. CDR3 size: 16 residues. The germline V gene encodes CDR1 SGHRS and CDR2 YFSETQ. V dropped 0 bases and J dropped 1 base, with 13 bases sitting between them. The sequence was obtained from a woman in her late teens or twenties who received the yellow fever vaccine. This chain joins TRBV5-1 and TRBJ1-1; TRBD1 is a possible D gene (5 bases). Sequencing was performed on T cells from blood (PBMCs), unsorted or a sorted subset (not recorded which), taken before or after yellow fever vaccination (not recorded which). In DNA, the CDR3 is TGCGCCAGCAGCTTGGATGGTATTACAGGGAACACTGAAGCTTTCTTT. This codes for CASSLDGITGNTEAFF.